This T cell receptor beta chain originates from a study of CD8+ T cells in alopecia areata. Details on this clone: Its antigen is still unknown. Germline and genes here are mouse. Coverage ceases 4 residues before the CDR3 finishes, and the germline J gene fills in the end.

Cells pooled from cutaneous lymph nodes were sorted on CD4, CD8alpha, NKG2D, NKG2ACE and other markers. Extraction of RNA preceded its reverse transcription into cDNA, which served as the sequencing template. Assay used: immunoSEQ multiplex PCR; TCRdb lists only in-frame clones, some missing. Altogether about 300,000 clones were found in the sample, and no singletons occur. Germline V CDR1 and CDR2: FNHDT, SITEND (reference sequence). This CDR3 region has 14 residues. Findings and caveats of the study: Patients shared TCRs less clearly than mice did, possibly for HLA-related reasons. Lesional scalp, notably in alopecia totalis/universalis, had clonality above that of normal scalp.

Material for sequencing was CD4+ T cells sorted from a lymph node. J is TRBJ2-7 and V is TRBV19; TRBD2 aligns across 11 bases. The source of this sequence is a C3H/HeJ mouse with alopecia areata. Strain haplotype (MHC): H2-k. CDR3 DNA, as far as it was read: TGTGCCAGCAGTAGCGGACTGGGGGGTGAT. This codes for CASSSGLGGD. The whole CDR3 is CASSSGLGGDEQYF.